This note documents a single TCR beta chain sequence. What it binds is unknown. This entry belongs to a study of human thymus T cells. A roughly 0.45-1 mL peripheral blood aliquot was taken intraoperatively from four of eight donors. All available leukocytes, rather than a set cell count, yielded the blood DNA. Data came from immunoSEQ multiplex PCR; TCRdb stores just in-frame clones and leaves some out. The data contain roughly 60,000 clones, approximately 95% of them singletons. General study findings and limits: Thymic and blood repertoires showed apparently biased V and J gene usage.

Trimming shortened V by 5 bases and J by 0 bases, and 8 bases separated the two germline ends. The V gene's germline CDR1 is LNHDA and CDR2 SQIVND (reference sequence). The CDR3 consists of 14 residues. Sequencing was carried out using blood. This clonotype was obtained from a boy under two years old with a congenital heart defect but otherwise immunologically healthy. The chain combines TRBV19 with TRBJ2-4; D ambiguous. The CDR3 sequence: CASSPLGAKNIQYF. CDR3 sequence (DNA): TGTGCCAGTAGTCCTCTCGGAGCCAAAAACATTCAGTACTTC.